This TCR beta chain derives from a study of T cell repertoires in cytomegalovirus infection. Background on the study: TCR beta signatures that were public indicated CMV infection and matching HLA type.

MiXCR, applied by TCRdb to the reads, yields one record per CDR3 protein. Altogether 490,000 or so distinct CDR3 sequences are present, approximately 10% being singletons, with the ten largest covering roughly a tenth. This CDR3 has 14 amino acids. V was pared by 0 bases and J by 6 bases, with 9 bases between. Germline V gene sequence: CDR1 MNHEY, CDR2 SVGAGI. The chain employs TRBV6-5 and TRBJ1-5; unclear D gene. Input material: PBMCs. This clonotype was sampled from a human donor in good health (CMV status not recorded). Some clones in this sample may be carry-over from other donors' samples. The CDR3 sequence: CASSYSRRGQPQHF. In DNA, the CDR3 is TGTGCCAGCAGTTACTCTCGACGGGGTCAGCCCCAGCATTTT.